Listed here is a single TCR beta chain. This clone has only a few counts. Its antigen has not been determined. No quality values exist for individual bases; no much larger clone is one base distant. This sample was included in a study of shared clonotypes between healthy human individuals (dated by TCRdb to the early 2020s). Turning to the overall study: A few men and two women, aged 18 to 49 years, made up the cohort. For each donor, three plates each were used for CD4 naive and CD4 memory, two plates were used for CD8 naive, and one plate was used for CD8 memory. To estimate repertoire size and how much clonotypes are shared between individuals, the study performed deep sequencing of blood TCR repertoires from a few healthy adults. To increase sequencing depth and limit assay-specific biases, different laboratories used diverse techniques to prepare libraries and sequence TCR repertoires. Between about 0.85 and 9.5 billion PBMCs per donor were obtained by leukapheresis.

TCR CDR3 regions were amplified from genomic DNA by multiplex PCR using the deep immunoSEQ assay. Extracted genomic DNA from each cell subset was spread evenly across all wells of several immunoSEQ 96-well plates, with each plate serving as a replicate. For sorted subsets, roughly 200 ng genomic DNA, equal to about 30,000 T cell genomes, was loaded into each replicate PCR. Purified libraries were quantified with a Qubit 3.0 fluorometer, sized on a Bioanalyzer 2100, and re-quantified with the KAPA Library Quantification kit. Every immunoSEQ 96-well plate was sequenced on a dedicated single-read 150-cycle Illumina NextSeq 550 flow cell. In the authors' own workflow: The immunoSEQ output contained only junctional sequences without quality scores, so filtering could not match that applied to full-length reads. Sequences were annotated with PyIR, a Python wrapper for IgBLAST v1.9, and V/J genes and CDR3 were assigned using IMGT germline references. Any read was removed if the V/J assignment was weak (E-value above 1e-6), the CDR3 was missing, or the read contained stop codons, out-of-frame junctions, or ambiguous translated residues. V3J clonotypes were defined as sequences sharing the same inferred V gene, J gene, and CDR3 amino acid sequence. Percentage overlap between repertoires was calculated by dividing the number of shared unique clonotypes by the size of the smaller repertoire. Richness of each repertoire was evaluated using RTK rarefaction, the Chao1 estimator, and Recon v2.1 estimates of unobserved clonotypes. Generation probabilities were computed with OLGA for all TCRbeta clonotypes obtained by the gDNA method from a handful of donors. TCRdb took this table from immuneACCESS and kept in-frame rearrangements with V and J called. Such tables lack part of the clones; where checked against another copy, unresolved V genes explain under half of the gap, and the rest is unexplained. Clone size and V and J calls were adopted from that table, with D and trimming inferred from the DNA. This sample comprises roughly 1,100,000 clones, around 75% of them detected only once. The ten largest clones add up to about 1.5% of the sample.

Beyond this particular receptor, the publication reports: Clonotypes shared by all four sorted-subset donors showed higher generation probabilities than non-shared clonotypes. Even with the large sequencing depth, rarefaction of the sorted-subset datasets indicated that sequencing was incomplete. Sampling was restricted to blood, and TCR repertoires in tissue are likely to differ from TCR repertoires in blood. Roughly 5% of naive CD4, 3.5% of naive CD8, 2.3% of memory CD4, and more than 0.35% of memory CD8 clonotypes were shared across several donors. Naive subsets generally had larger estimated clonotype richness than memory subsets. Pairwise subsampling led to the expectation that sequencing depth would affect the degree of clonotype sharing among donors. The genetic and exposure-history diversity represented was limited by the small number of donors.

The donors were healthy, HIV-negative adults with no recently reported acute infections or vaccinations. Every donor was a Caucasian adult living in Nashville, Tennessee, USA. Magnetic negative selection was used to enrich CD4+ T cells, after which naive cells were positively selected on CD45RA and the negative fraction became the memory subset. After blood collection by leukapheresis, PBMCs were isolated using Ficoll-Histopaque density gradient centrifugation and then cryopreserved in the vapor phase of liquid nitrogen. Analytical flow cytometry was used to check the purity and quantity of every magnetically sorted T cell population. Genomic DNA was isolated from each sorted fraction and quantified by UV absorbance on a Nanodrop 2000c. Sequencing was carried out using memory CD4+ T cells sorted from blood. The cell subset or site label on this specimen signifies: CD45RA-negative fraction. The sequence was obtained from a man younger than 35 in good health.

The nucleotide sequence is given as TGTGCCATCAGTGAGTTCTCGGGACAGGGGTCGGGTGGCTACACCTTC. Its protein is CAISEFSGQGSGGYTF. The rearranged chain carries TRBV10-3 and TRBJ1-2; TRBD1 agrees with 10 junctional bases. From a lookup of the germline V gene, CDR1 and CDR2 are ENHRY and SYGVKD. V trim: 1 base; J trim: 7 bases; unmatched bases: 9. Its CDR3 holds 16 amino acids, cysteine through phenylalanine. Just the 48-base CDR3 DNA is kept, in frame starting at base 1.